The clone carrying this T cell receptor (beta chain) was counted between two and nine times. The protocol was immunoSEQ multiplex PCR, while the TCRdb copy is restricted to in-frame clones and leaves out a portion. Here the sample spans just over 60,000 clones, around three quarters being singletons. Per the germline V gene, CDR1 is SGHNT and CDR2 is YYREEE (reference sequence). CDR3 length equals 16 residues. With 0 bases removed from V and 9 bases from J, the gap between germline ends came to 19 bases. This record comes from a study of radiotherapy plus CTLA-4 blockade in lung cancer. The sequence derives from a human donor with non-small cell lung cancer who had a complete response to radiotherapy plus ipilimumab. The J gene is TRBJ2-1, the V gene TRBV5-4; tentative D call: TRBD2 (7 bases). Source: peripheral blood, taken from a patient treated with radiotherapy plus ipilimumab. CDR3 protein: CASSLVGRGPGGEQFF. CDR3 in DNA: TGTGCCAGCAGCTTGGTGGGGCGGGGGCCCGGGGGTGAGCAGTTCTTC.